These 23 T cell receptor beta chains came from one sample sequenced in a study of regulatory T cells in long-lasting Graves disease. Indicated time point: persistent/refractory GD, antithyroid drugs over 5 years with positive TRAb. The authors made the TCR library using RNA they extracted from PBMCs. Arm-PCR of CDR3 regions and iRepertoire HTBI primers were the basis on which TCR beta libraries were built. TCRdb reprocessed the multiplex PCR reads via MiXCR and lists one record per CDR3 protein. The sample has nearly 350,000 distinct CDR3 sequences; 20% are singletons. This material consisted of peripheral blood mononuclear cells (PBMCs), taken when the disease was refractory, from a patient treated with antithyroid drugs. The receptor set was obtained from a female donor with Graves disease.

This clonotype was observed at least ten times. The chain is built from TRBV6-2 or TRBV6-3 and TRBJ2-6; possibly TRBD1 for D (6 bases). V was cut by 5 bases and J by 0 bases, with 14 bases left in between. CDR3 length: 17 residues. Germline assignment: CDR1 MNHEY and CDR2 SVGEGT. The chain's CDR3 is CASSRRTVGSGANVLTF. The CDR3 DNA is TGTGCCAGCAGTCGCAGGACAGTGGGCTCTGGGGCCAACGTCCTGACTTTC.

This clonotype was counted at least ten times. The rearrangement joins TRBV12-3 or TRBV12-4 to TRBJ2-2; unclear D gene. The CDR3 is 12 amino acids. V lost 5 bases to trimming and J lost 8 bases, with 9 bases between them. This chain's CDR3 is CASSPPLGELFF. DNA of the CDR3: TGTGCCAGCAGTCCCCCACTAGGGGAGCTGTTTTTT.

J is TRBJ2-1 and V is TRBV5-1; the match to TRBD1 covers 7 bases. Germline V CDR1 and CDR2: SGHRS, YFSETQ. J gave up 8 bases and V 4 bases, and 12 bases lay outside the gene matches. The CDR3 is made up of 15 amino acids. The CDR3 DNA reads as TGCGCCAGCAGCAACGACAGGGACGTCGACCATGAGCAGTTCTTC. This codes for CASSNDRDVDHEQFF.

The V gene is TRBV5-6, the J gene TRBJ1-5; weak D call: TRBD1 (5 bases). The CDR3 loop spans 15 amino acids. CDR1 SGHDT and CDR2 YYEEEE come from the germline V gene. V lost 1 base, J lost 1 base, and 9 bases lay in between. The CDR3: CASSLHRDSNQPQHF. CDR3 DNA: TGTGCCAGCAGCTTGCATAGGGACAGCAATCAGCCCCAGCATTTT.

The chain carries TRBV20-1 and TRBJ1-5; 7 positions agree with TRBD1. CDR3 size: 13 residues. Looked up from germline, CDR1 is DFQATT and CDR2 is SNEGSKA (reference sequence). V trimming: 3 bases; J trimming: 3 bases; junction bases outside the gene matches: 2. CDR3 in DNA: TGCAGTGCTAGTGGGACAGTCAATCAGCCCCAGCATTTT. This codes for CSASGTVNQPQHF.

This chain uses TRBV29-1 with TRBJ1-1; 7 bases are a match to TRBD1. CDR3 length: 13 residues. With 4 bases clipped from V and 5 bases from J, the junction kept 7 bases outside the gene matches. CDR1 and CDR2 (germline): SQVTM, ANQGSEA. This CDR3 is CSVGGGGLTEAFF. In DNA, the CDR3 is TGCAGCGTTGGTGGAGGGGGCCTAACTGAAGCTTTCTTT.

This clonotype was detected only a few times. The DNA of the CDR3 is TGCAGTGCCCGAGACTTCTCCGGGGGCAATCAGCCCCAGCATTTT. Protein product: CSARDFSGGNQPQHF. The rearrangement uses TRBV20-1 and TRBJ1-5; no clear D gene. The length of the CDR3 is 15 residues. Germline V gene data show CDR1 as DFQATT and CDR2 as SNEGSKA (reference sequence). Trimming cost V 6 bases and J 2 bases, with 17 bases left between them.

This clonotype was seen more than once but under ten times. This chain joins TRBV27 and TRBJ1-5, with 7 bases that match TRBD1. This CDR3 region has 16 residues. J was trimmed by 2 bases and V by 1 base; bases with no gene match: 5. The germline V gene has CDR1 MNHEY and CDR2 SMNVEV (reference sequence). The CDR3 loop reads CASSLFPGTGNQPQHF. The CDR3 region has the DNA TGTGCCAGCAGTTTATTCCCCGGGACAGGCAATCAGCCCCAGCATTTT.

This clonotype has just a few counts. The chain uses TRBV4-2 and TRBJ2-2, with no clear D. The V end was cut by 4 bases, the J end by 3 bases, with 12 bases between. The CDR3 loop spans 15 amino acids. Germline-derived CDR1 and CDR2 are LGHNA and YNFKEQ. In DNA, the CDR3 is TGTGCCAGCAGCCGCAGCCCGTACGACACCGGGGAGCTGTTTTTT. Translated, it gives CASSRSPYDTGELFF.

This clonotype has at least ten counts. In DNA form, the CDR3 reads TGTGCCAGCAGCGGAGTCAGGGGGGGTTCCTACGAGCAGTACTTC. This codes for CASSGVRGGSYEQYF. The V and J genes are TRBV11-2 and TRBJ2-7; D may match TRBD1 or TRBD2 (7 bases each). Germline lookup yields CDR1 SGHAT and CDR2 FQNNGV. This CDR3 spans 15 amino acids. V was cut by 5 bases and J by 1 base, with 15 bases left in between.

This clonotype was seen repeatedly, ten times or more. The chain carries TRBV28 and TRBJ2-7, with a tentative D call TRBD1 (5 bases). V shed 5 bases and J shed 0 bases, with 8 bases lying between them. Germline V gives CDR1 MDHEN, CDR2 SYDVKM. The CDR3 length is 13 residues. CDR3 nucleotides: TGTGCCAGCAGTGCGGACATCTCCTACGAGCAGTACTTC. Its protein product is CASSADISYEQYF. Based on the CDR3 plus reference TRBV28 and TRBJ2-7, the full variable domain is DVKVTQSSRYLVKRTGEKVFLECVQDMDHENMFWYRQDPGLGLRLIYFSYDVKMKEKGDIPEGYSVSREKKERFSLILESASTNQTSMYLCASSADISYEQYFGPGTRLTVT.

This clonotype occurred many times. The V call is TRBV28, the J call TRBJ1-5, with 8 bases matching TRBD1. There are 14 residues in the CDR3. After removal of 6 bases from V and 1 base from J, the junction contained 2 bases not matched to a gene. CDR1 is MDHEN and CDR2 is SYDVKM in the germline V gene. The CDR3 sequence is CASSWDRSNQPQHF. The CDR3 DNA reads TGTGCCAGCAGCTGGGACAGGAGCAATCAGCCCCAGCATTTT.

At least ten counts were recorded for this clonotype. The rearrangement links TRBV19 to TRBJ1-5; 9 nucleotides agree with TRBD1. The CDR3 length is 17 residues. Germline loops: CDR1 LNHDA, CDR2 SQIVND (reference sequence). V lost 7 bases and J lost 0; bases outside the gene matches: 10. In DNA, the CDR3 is TGTGCCAGTACCTTGACAGGGGGAACGATTAGCAATCAGCCCCAGCATTTT. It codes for CASTLTGGTISNQPQHF.

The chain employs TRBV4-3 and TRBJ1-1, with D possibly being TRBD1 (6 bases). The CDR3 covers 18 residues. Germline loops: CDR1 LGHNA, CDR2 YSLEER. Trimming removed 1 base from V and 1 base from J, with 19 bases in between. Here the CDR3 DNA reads TGCGCCAGCAGCCAAGGGCCGGGGGCGCTTGTAGGGAACACTGAAGCTTTCTTT. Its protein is CASSQGPGALVGNTEAFF.

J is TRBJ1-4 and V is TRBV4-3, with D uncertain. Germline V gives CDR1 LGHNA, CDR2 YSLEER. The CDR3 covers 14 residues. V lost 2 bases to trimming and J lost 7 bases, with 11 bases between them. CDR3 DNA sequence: TGCGCCAGCAGCCAACGAGGGTTGGGTGAAAAACTGTTTTTT. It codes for CASSQRGLGEKLFF.

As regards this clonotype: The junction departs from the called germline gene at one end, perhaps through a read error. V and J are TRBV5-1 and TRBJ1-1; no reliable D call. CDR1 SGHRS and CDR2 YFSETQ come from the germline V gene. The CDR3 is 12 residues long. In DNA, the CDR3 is TGCGTCAGCGGCGTGGGGAACACTGAAGCTTTCTTT. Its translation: CVSGVGNTEAFF.

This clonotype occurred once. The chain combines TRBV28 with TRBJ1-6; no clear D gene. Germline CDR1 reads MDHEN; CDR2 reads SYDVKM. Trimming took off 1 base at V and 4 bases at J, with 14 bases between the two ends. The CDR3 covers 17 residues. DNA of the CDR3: TGTGCCAGCAGTTTATTGGCCCAAGGCTTTTATAATTCACCCCTCCACTTT. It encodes CASSLLAQGFYNSPLHF.

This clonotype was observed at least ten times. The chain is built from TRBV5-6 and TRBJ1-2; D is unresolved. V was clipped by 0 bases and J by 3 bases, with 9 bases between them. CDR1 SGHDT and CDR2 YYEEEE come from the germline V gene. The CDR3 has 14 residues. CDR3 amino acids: CASSLVRSYYGYTF. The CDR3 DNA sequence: TGTGCCAGCAGCTTGGTTAGGAGTTACTATGGCTACACCTTC. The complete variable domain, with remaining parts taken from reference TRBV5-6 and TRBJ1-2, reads DAGVTQSPTHLIKTRGQQVTLRCSPKSGHDTVSWYQQALGQGPQFIFQYYEEEERQRGNFPDRFSGHQFPNYSSELNVNALLLGDSALYLCASSLVRSYYGYTFGSGTRLTVV.

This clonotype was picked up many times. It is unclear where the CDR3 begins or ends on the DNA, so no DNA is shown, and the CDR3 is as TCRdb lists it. The CDR3 loop is CASTFGPGNSPLHF. J is TRBJ1-6 and V is TRBV12-3 or TRBV12-4; the D call of TRBD1 is as the table states it, not checked on the DNA. Ends included, the CDR3 has 14 residues.

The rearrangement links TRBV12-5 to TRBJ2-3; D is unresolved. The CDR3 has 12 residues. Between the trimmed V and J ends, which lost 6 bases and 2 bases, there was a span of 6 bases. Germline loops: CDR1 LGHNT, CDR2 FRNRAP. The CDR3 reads CASGPDTDTQYF. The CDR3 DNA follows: TGTGCTAGTGGCCCGGACACAGATACGCAGTATTTT.

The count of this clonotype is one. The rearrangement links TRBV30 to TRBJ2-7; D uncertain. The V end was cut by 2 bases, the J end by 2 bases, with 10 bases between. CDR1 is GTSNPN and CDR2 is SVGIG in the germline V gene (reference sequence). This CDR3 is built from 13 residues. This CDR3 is CAWSLTLTYEQYF. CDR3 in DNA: TGTGCCTGGAGTTTGACCCTTACCTACGAGCAGTACTTC.

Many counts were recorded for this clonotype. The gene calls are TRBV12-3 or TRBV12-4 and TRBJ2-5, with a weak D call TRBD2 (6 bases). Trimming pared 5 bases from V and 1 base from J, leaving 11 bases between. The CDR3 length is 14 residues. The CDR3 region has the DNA TGTGCCAGCAGTGCCCGACTAGTCCAAGAGACCCAGTACTTC. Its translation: CASSARLVQETQYF.

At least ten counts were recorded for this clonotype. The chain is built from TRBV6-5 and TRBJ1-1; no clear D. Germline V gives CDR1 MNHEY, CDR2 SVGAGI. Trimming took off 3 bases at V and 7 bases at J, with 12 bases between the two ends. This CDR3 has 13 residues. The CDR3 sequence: CASSYAGFGEAFF. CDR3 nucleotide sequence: TGTGCCAGCAGTTATGCGGGGTTTGGTGAAGCTTTCTTT.